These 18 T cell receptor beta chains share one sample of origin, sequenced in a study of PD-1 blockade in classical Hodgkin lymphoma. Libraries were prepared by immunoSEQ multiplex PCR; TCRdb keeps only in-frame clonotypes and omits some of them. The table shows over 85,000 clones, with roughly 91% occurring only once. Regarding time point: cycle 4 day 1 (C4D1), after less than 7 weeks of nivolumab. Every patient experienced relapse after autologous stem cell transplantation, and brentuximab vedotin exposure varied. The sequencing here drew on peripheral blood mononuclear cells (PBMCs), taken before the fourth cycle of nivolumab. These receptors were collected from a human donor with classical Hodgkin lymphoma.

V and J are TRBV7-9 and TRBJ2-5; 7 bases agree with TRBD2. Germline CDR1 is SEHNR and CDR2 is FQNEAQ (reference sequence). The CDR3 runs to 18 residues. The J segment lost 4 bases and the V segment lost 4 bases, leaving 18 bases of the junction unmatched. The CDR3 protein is CASSSTTSVWGDVETQYF. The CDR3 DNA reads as TGTGCCAGCAGCTCCACCACTAGCGTTTGGGGAGACGTAGAGACCCAGTACTTC.

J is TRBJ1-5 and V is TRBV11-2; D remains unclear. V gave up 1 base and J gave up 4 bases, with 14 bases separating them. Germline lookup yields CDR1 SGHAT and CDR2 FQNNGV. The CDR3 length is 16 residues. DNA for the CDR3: TGTGCCAGCAGCTTAGTCACTGTGACGGGAAATCAGCCCCAGCATTTT. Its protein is CASSLVTVTGNQPQHF.

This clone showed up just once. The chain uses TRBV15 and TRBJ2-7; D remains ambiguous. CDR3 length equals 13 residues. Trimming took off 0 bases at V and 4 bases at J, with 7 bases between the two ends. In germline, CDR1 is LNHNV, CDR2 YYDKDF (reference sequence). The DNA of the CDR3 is TGTGCCACCAGCAGAGATCGAGTATACGAGCAGTACTTC. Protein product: CATSRDRVYEQYF.

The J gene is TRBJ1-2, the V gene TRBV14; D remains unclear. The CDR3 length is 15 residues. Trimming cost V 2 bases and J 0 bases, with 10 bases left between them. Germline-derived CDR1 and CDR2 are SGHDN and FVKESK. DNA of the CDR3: TGTGCCAGCAGCCAATTAAGAAACCCTAACTATGGCTACACCTTC. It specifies CASSQLRNPNYGYTF.

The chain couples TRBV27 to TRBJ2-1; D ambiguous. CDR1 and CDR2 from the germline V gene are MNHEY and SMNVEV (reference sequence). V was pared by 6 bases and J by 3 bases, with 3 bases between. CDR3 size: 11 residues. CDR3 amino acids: CASRSYNEQFF. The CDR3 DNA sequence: TGTGCCAGCAGAAGCTACAATGAGCAGTTCTTC.

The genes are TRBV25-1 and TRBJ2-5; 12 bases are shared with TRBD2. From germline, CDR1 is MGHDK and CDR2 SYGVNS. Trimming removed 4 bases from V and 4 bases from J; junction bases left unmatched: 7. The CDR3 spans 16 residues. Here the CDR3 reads CASSAPGLAGVETQYF. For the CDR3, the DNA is TGTGCCAGCAGTGCTCCGGGACTAGCGGGTGTAGAGACCCAGTACTTC.

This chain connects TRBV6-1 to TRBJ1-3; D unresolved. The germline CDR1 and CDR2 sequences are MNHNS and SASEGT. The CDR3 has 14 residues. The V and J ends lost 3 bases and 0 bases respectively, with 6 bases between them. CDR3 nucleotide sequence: TGTGCCAGCAGTGATCCGTACTCTGGAAACACCATATATTTT. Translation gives CASSDPYSGNTIYF.

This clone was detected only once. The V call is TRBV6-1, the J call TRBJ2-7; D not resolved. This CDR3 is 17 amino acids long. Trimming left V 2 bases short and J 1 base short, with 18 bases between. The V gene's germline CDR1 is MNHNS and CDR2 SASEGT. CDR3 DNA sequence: TGTGCCAGCAGTGAAAGACCCATCGGACCTGGGTCCTACGAGCAGTACTTC. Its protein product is CASSERPIGPGSYEQYF.

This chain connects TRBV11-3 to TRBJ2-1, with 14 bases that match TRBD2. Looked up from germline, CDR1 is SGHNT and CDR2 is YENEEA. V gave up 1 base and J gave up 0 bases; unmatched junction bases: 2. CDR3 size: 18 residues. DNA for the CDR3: TGTGCCAGCAGCTTAGGACTAGCGGGAGGGAGCTCCTACAATGAGCAGTTCTTC. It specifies CASSLGLAGGSSYNEQFF.

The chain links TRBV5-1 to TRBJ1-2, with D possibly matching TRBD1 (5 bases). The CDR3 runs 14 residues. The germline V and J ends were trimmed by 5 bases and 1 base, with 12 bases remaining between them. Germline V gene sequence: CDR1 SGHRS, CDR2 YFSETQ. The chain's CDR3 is CASRVQGGNYGYTF. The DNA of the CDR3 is TGCGCCAGCAGGGTCCAGGGAGGTAACTATGGCTACACCTTC. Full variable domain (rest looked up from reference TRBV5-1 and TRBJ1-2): KAGVTQTPRYLIKTRGQQVTLSCSPISGHRSVSWYQQTPGQGLQFLFEYFSETQRNKGNFPGRFSGRQFSNSRSEMNVSTLELGDSALYLCASRVQGGNYGYTFGSGTRLTVV.

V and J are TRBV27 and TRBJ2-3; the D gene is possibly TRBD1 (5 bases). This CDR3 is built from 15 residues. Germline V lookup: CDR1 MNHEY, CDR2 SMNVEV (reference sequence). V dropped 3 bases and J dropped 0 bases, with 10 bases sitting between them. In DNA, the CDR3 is TGTGCCAGCAGTTTCCAAACAGGAAGCACAGATACGCAGTATTTT. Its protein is CASSFQTGSTDTQYF.

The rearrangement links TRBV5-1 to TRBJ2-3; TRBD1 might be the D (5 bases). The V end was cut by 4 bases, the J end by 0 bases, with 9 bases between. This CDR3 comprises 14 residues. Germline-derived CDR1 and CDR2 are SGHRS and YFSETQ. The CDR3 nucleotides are TGCGCCAGCAGCATAAGACAGAGCACAGATACGCAGTATTTT. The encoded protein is CASSIRQSTDTQYF.

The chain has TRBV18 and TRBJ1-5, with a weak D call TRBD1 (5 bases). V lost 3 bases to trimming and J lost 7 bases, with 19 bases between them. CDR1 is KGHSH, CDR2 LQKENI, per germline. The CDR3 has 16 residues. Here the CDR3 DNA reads TGTGCCAGCTCACCCCAGGACCCCAGGGTCGGCCAGCCCCAGCATTTT. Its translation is CASSPQDPRVGQPQHF.

This CDR3 is CASSREAGGYEQYF. The CDR3 DNA reads as TGTGCCAGCAGCCGTGAGGCAGGAGGCTACGAGCAGTACTTC. The V gene is TRBV7-2, the J gene TRBJ2-7; D perhaps matches TRBD2 (5 bases). CDR3 length: 14 amino acids. Germline V gene data show CDR1 as SGHTA and CDR2 as FQGNSA. V shed 5 bases and J shed 3 bases, with 14 bases lying between them.

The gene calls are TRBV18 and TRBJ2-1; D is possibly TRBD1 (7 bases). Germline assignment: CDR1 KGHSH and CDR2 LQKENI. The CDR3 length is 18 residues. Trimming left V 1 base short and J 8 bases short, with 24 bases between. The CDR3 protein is CASSPLPGGNREIDEQFF. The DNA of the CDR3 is TGTGCCAGCTCACCACTGCCAGGGGGAAACCGGGAGATCGATGAGCAGTTCTTC.

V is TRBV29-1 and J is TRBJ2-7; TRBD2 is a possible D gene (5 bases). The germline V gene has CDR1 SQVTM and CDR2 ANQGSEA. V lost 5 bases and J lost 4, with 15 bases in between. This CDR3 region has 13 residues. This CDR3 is CSVRESSGYEQYF. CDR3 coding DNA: TGCAGCGTTAGGGAGTCCTCTGGGTACGAGCAGTACTTC.

CDR3 sequence (DNA): TGTGCCACCAAACCCGGGACTAGCGATGCTGAGCAGTTCTTC. Protein: CATKPGTSDAEQFF. The J gene is TRBJ2-1, the V gene TRBV28, with TRBD2 matching over 10 bases. V dropped 10 bases and J dropped 9; count of bases not matched to a gene: 12. The CDR3 runs 14 residues. CDR1 and CDR2 (germline): MDHEN, SYDVKM.

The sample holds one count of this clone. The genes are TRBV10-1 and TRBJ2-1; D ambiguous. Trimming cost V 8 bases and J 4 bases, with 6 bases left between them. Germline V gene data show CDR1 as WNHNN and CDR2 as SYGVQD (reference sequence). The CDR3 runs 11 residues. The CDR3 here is CASSEYNEQFF. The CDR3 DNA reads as TGCGCCAGCTCTGAATACAATGAGCAGTTCTTC.